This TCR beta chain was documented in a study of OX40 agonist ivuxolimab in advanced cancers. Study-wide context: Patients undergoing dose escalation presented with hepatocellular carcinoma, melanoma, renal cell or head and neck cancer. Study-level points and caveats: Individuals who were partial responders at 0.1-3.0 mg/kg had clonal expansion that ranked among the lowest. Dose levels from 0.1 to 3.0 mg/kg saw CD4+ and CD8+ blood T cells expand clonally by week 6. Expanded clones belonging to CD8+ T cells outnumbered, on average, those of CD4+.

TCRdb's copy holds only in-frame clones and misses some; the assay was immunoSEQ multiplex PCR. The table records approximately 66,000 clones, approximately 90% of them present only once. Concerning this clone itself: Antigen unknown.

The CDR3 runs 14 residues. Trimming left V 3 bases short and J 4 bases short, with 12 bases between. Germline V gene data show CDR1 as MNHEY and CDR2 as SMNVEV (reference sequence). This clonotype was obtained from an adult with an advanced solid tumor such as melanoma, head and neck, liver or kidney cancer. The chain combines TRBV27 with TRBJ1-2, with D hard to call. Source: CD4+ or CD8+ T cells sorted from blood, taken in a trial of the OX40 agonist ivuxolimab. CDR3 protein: CASSFHGGPYGYTF. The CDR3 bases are TGTGCCAGCAGTTTCCACGGCGGCCCCTATGGCTACACCTTC.